This TCR beta chain was identified in a study of human T cells and chemical hapten exposure. Each CDR3 protein gets one entry after TCRdb re-called the RACE reads with MiXCR. This sample has about 48,000 distinct CDR3 sequences; more than 9.5% occur once, and the top ten carry approximately 15%. Time point noted: patch test 3, about 24 weeks after DPC sensitization. Indicated treatment: therapeutic diphenylcyclopropenone sensitization with weekly scalp DPC. The sequence came from a woman in her 40s with alopecia areata. Some clones in this sample may be carry-over from other donors' samples. The source material was whole blood, sampled in connection with sensitization to the hapten diphenylcyclopropenone (DPC).

As DNA, the CDR3 is TGTGCCACCCAGATGGCGCAGGAGCAGTTCTTC. Translated: CATQMAQEQFF. The chain carries TRBV24-1 and TRBJ2-1; the D is unclear. The CDR3 runs 11 residues. The ends were cut back, 9 bases at V and 10 bases at J, with 12 bases in the middle. CDR1 and CDR2 (germline): KGHDR, SFDVKD.